This T cell receptor beta chain stems from a study of a mutant IDH1 vaccine in newly diagnosed glioma (dated by TCRdb to about 2021). Turning to the overall study: Patients were given eight vaccinations, in weeks 1, 3, 5, 7, 11, 15, 19 and 23, which matched visits V03 through V10. Vaccination began 4-6 weeks after radiotherapy alone, or alongside temozolomide cycles in the chemotherapy-containing groups. Of the approximately 30 treated patients, around 62% were male and about 40% were female, and a mean age of 40.4 years was recorded. Before enrollment, most patients had been given radiochemotherapy with temozolomide as standard therapy, while the rest had received either radiotherapy alone or temozolomide alone. Peripheral blood was drawn at six visits: V03 (baseline), V05, V07, V10, V12 and V13. Longitudinal TCRB deep sequencing was done for some 26 treated patients, wherever samples were available for exploratory analyses.

The label giving this sample's time point can be read as: week 23, last vaccination. Every vaccine dose consisted of 300 ug of a 20-mer mutant IDH1 peptide in Montanide, administered subcutaneously together with topical imiquimod. The donors had newly diagnosed IDH1-mutant astrocytomas of WHO grade 3 or 4 that showed loss of nuclear ATRX. The samples were drawn from NOA16, a multicentre, single-arm, open-label phase I trial in Germany that tested a mutant IDH1 peptide vaccine in humans for the first time. Genomic DNA for TCRB sequencing was extracted from EDTA blood using the DNeasy Blood and Tissue Kit. Overall study results and their limits: Pseudoprogression appeared unrelated to alterations in the top peripheral T cell clonotypes detected by TCRB sequencing. Immune responses induced by the vaccine were seen in around 93% of patients across multiple MHC alleles. Availability determined which PBMC samples were chosen for TCRB deep sequencing. It was noted by the authors that analyses of patient blood samples could not be reproduced owing to sample limitations.

The library was prepared using the immunoSEQ multiplex PCR assay. The hsTCRB Kit was used according to the manufacturer's protocol to amplify rearranged TCR beta chain sequences. An Illumina MiSeq was used to sequence the TCRB libraries. The authors' pipeline ran thus. The kit vendor's proprietary platform handled demultiplexing, trimming and gene mapping. TCRdb carries this immuneACCESS record with in-frame sequences only. Its versions omit some clonotypes, under half of them owing to an unresolved V gene in the studies checked, with the rest unexplained. V and J calls and clone size come straight from that table; D and trimming were deduced from the DNA. The sample table contains roughly 74,000 clones; only one count was recorded for around 85% of them. The ten largest clonotypes hold under 2.5% of the sample. In the case of this clone: There is no known antigen for this receptor. No much larger clonotype is one base removed from it; base qualities were not supplied.

CDR1 MNHEY and CDR2 SMNVEV were looked up in the germline V gene (reference sequence). The CDR3 starts with the cysteine, ends with the phenylalanine, and has 15 residues. Of all the DNA, just the CDR3 is kept, 45 bases in frame from base 1. Trimming removed 3 bases from V and 0 bases from J, leaving 9 bases between the germline ends. The starting material was PBMCs, obtained from a glioma patient whose treatment included an IDH1 peptide vaccine. The chain is assembled from TRBV27 and TRBJ1-5, with the D gene call left open. The source of this sequence is a young man with glioma. Some clones in this sample may be carry-over from other donors' samples. For the CDR3, the sequence is CASSFGTNSNQPQHF. The nucleotide sequence reads TGTGCCAGCAGTTTCGGTACCAATAGCAATCAGCCCCAGCATTTT.